Listed here is a single TCR beta chain. Its target is not known. Each CDR3 protein gets one entry after TCRdb re-called the 5' RACE reads with MiXCR. This table has 200,000 to 250,000 distinct CDR3 sequences, about 11% appearing once. This sample was included in a study of CD8 T cells in ankylosing spondylitis. Points from the study as a whole: For ankylosing spondylitis blood, a TCR beta motif of eight or nine highly homologous variants appeared characteristic.

The V segment lost 5 bases and the J segment 4 bases; nucleotides outside the gene matches: 4. The germline gives CDR1 SEHNR, CDR2 FQNEAQ (reference sequence). The length of the CDR3 is 16 residues. Sequenced input: blood, either unsorted or a sorted T cell fraction (not recorded which). The gene calls are TRBV7-9 and TRBJ2-1; 14 nucleotides align to TRBD2. This clonotype was obtained from a male donor with ankylosing spondylitis or in good health (not recorded which). The CDR3 region has the DNA TGTGCCAGCAGCCGGACTAGCGGGAGGATGTACAATGAGCAGTTCTTC. Its translation is CASSRTSGRMYNEQFF.